The entry that follows covers one T cell receptor (beta chain) sequence. No antigen is known for it. The study drew all its donors from Caucasian adults living in Nashville, Tennessee. These data belong to a study of shared clonotypes between healthy human individuals. Whole-study findings and limits: The study generally estimated greater richness for naive than memory subsets.

Data came from immunoSEQ multiplex PCR; TCRdb stores just in-frame clones and leaves some out. The data contain about 1.5 million clones, 95% to 99% of them singletons. Germline lookup yields CDR1 MNHNS and CDR2 SASEGT. The CDR3 sequence is 15 residues long. Losses at the gene ends were 4 bases for V and 6 bases for J; bases not matched to a gene: 6. This chain links TRBV6-1 with TRBJ2-2, with 9 bases lining up with TRBD2. This receptor was obtained from a man aged 30 to 39 in good health. What was sequenced was naive CD4+ T cells sorted from blood. The subset is: CD45RA+ positively selected. CDR3 protein: CASSGPLAGSGELFF. The CDR3 DNA sequence: TGTGCCAGCAGTGGTCCCCTAGCGGGGTCCGGGGAGCTGTTTTTT.